Listed below are T cell receptor beta chains from one sample, sequenced in a study of T cell changes during pregnancy in multiple sclerosis. Sequencing used immunoSEQ multiplex PCR; TCRdb keeps in-frame clones, though not all of them. This sample yields approximately 60,000 clones, of which about 90% are seen a single time; 2.3% belongs to the top ten. This material consisted of peripheral blood, taken in the first trimester of pregnancy. The receptors stem from a female donor with multiple sclerosis, enrolled in a pregnancy study. The CDR3 runs from the conserved cysteine through the conserved F or W. Each record gives: CDR3 protein, CDR3 DNA, D gene, J gene, clone size, CDR3 length, V gene. The D gene is left open where the match is weak. The listing skips clone size in some rows; elsewhere it reads once, few, many or a size class.

CDR3: CASSLASVVPGEQFF; DNA: TGTGCCAGCAGCTTAGCGAGCGTGGTCCCTGGGGAGCAGTTCTTC; D: -; J: TRBJ2-1; size: -; length: 15; V: TRBV11-3
CDR3: CASSRSRPVPGTEAFF; DNA: TGTGCCAGCAGCCGATCCCGCCCGGTCCCGGGGACTGAAGCTTTCTTT; D: -; J: TRBJ1-1; size: -; length: 16; V: TRBV7-9
CDR3: CASSVDNSGANVLTF; DNA: TGTGCCAGCAGCGTAGATAACAGTGGGGCCAACGTCCTGACTTTC; D: -; J: TRBJ2-6; size: -; length: 15; V: TRBV9
CDR3: CASSQDPLGRSTDTQYF; DNA: TGCGCCAGCAGCCAGGACCCTCTTGGGAGGAGCACAGATACGCAGTATTTT; D: -; J: TRBJ2-3; size: -; length: 17; V: TRBV4-1
CDR3: CASSYSDRNTEAFF; DNA: TGTGCCAGCAGCTACTCGGACAGGAACACTGAAGCTTTCTTT; D: -; J: TRBJ1-1; size: -; length: 14; V: TRBV13
CDR3: CASSSGVLTNTEAFF; DNA: TGTGCCAGCAGCTCAGGGGTGCTAACGAACACTGAAGCTTTCTTT; D: -; J: TRBJ1-1; size: once; length: 15; V: TRBV5-4
CDR3: CASSPRGGSEQFF; DNA: TGCGCCAGCTCCCCCCGAGGGGGCAGTGAGCAGTTCTTC; D: TRBD1; J: TRBJ2-1; size: -; length: 13; V: TRBV4-3
CDR3: CASSLGGSADTQYF; DNA: TGTGCCAGCAGCTTAGGCGGGAGCGCAGATACGCAGTATTTT; D: TRBD2; J: TRBJ2-3; size: -; length: 14; V: TRBV11-3
CDR3: CASSQDSPGEQYF; DNA: TGTGCCAGCAGCCAAGACTCACCGGGAGAGCAGTACTTC; D: -; J: TRBJ2-7; size: -; length: 13; V: TRBV4-2
CDR3: CASSQAGTGSGNTIYF; DNA: TGCGCCAGCAGCCAGGCCGGGACAGGCTCTGGAAACACCATATATTTT; D: TRBD1; J: TRBJ1-3; size: -; length: 16; V: TRBV4-3
CDR3: CASSSGPGVNTEAFF; DNA: TGTGCCAGCAGCTCTGGGCCGGGGGTGAACACTGAAGCTTTCTTT; D: -; J: TRBJ1-1; size: -; length: 15; V: TRBV13
CDR3: CASRGGAYTEAFF; DNA: TGTGCCAGCAGGGGGGGGGCGTACACTGAAGCTTTCTTT; D: -; J: TRBJ1-1; size: once; length: 13; V: TRBV5-4
CDR3: CASSPRFGQGNGYTF; DNA: TGTGCCAGCAGCCCTAGATTTGGACAGGGGAATGGCTACACCTTC; D: TRBD1; J: TRBJ1-2; size: -; length: 15; V: TRBV7-9